The T cell receptor (beta chain) under discussion was sequenced for a study of shared clonotypes between healthy human individuals. Replicate PCRs run on sorted subsets employed 200 ng DNA, some 33,000 T cell genomes. Sequenced by immunoSEQ multiplex PCR; TCRdb stores in-frame clones only, minus some. The sample lists a few hundred thousand clones, 60% to 70% occurring once. Germline lookup yields CDR1 SGHTA and CDR2 FQGTGA. J was trimmed by 5 bases and V by 5 bases; bases with no gene match: 8. This CDR3 comprises 15 residues. Material for sequencing was memory CD4+ T cells sorted from blood. Subset here: CD45RA-negative fraction. The sequence derives from a man aged 25 to 40 in good health. The rearrangement joins TRBV7-3 to TRBJ2-5; 10 bases are a match to TRBD2. DNA of the CDR3: TGTGCCAGCAGCCCAGCGGGAGGGCCGGGTGAGACCCAGTACTTC. Protein sequence: CASSPAGGPGETQYF. Full variable domain (outside the CDR3, taken from reference TRBV7-3 and TRBJ2-5): GAGVSQTPSNKVTEKGKYVELRCDPISGHTALYWYRQSLGQGPEFLIYFQGTGAADDSGLPNDRFFAVRPEGSVSTLKIQRTERGDSAVYLCASSPAGGPGETQYFGPGTRLLVL.